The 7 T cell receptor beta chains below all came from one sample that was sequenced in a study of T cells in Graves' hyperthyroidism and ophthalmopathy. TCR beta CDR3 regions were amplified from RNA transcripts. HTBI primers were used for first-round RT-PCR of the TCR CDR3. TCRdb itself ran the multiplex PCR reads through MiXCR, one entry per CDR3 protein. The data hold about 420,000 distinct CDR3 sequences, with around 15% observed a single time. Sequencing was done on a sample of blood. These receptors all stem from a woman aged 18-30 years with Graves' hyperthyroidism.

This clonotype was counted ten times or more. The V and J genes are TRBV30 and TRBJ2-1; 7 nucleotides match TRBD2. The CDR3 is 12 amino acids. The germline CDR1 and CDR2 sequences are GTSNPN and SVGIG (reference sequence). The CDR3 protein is CALAGYDNEQFF. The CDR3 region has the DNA TGTGCTTTAGCGGGTTATGACAATGAGCAGTTCTTC.

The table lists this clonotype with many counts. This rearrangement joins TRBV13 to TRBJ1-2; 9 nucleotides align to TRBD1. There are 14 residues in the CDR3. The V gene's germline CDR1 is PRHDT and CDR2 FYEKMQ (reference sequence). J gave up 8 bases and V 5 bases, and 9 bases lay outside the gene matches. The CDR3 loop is CASSGRDRDGGYTF. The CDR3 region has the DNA TGTGCCAGCAGCGGACGGGACAGGGACGGAGGCTACACCTTC.

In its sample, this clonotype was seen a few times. The CDR3 nucleotides read TGTGCCAGCAGTTACGACGCGGGTCGGGATCAGCCCCAGCATTTT. Its translation: CASSYDAGRDQPQHF. The chain employs TRBV6-5 and TRBJ1-5, with unresolved D. This CDR3 region has 15 residues. Germline V gene sequence: CDR1 MNHEY, CDR2 SVGAGI. Trimming removed 2 bases at V and 5 bases at J, with 13 bases between.

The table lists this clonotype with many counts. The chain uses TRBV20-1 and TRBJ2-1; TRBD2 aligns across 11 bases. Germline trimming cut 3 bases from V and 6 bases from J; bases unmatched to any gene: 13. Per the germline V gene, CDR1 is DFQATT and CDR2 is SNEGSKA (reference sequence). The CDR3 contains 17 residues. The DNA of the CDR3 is TGCAGTGCTAGGGGTAGCGGGAGGGCCGGGGCCAGCAATGAGCAGTTCTTC. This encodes CSARGSGRAGASNEQFF.

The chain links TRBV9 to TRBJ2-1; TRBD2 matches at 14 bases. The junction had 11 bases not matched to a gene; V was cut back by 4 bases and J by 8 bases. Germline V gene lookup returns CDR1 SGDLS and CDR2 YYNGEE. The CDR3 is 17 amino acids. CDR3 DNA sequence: TGTGCCAGCAGCCCCACCTGGGGACTAGCGGGAGCCTATGAGCAGTTCTTC. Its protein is CASSPTWGLAGAYEQFF.

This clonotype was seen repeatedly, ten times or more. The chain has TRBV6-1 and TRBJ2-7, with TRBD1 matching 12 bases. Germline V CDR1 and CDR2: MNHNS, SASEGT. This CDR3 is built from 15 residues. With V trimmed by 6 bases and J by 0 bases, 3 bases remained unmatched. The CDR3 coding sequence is TGTGCCAGCAGCCCGGGACAGGGGGCCTCCTACGAGCAGTACTTC. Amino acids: CASSPGQGASYEQYF.

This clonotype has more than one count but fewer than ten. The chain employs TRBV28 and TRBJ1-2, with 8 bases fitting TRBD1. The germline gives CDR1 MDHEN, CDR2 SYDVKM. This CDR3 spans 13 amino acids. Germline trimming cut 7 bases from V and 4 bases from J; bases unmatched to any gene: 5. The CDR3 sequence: CASITGGGYGYTF. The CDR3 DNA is TGTGCCAGCATTACAGGGGGGGGCTATGGCTACACCTTC.